This entry features one TCR beta chain sequence. Its antigen remains unidentified. The conserved phenylalanine or tryptophan is not found at the CDR3 terminus, so this likely reflects a read error. The iRepertoire nested amplicon-rescue multiplex PCR amplified TCR alpha and beta CDR3s from RNA. For one-step reverse transcription and amplification, roughly 95-400 ng of tissue mRNA or PBMC total RNA was used. Using its own MiXCR run on the multiplex PCR reads, TCRdb lists one record per CDR3 protein. This table holds around 170,000 distinct CDR3 sequences, about 40% found once. This sample stems from a study of glioma-infiltrating T cells. Findings and limits, study-wide: Gliomas, especially low-grade, showed above-expected tissue-blood divergence; non-neoplastic patients showed below. CDR3 overlap between tissue and blood was very small.

The germline CDR1 and CDR2 sequences are MRHNA and SNTAGT. The germline V and J ends were trimmed by 2 bases and 7 bases, with 13 bases remaining between them. The CDR3 covers 14 residues. The source is a human donor with low-grade glioma or glioblastoma, undergoing nonglioma brain surgery, or in good health (not recorded which). This sequence joins TRBV6-4 and TRBJ2-3; D might be TRBD2 (5 bases). Sequencing was carried out using glioma tissue, nonneoplastic brain tissue, or PBMCs (not recorded which). CDR3 in amino acids: CASSDHPSTHTQYS. Here the CDR3 DNA reads TGTGCCAGCAGTGACCATCCTAGCACTCATACGCAGTATTCT.